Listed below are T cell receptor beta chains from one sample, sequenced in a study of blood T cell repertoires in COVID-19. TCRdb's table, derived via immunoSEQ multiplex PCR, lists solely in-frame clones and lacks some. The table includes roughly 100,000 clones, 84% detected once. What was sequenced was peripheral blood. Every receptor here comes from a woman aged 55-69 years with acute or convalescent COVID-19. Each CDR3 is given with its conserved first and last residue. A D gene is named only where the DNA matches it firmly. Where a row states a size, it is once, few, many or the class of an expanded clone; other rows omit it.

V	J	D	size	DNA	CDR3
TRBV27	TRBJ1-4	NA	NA	TGTGCCAGCAGTTTATCGGGGAGACGGGCTGAAAAACTGTTTTTT	CASSLSGRRAEKLFF
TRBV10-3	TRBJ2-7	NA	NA	TGTGCCATCAGTGAGGAGGGCTTCTCCTACGAGCAGTACTTC	CAISEEGFSYEQYF
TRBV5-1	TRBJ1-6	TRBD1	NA	TGCGCCAGCAGCGCGACAGGGGATGATTCACCCCTCCACTTT	CASSATGDDSPLHF
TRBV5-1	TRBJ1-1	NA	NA	TGCGCCAGCAGCCCGGATGCGGTGAACACTGAAGCTTTCTTT	CASSPDAVNTEAFF
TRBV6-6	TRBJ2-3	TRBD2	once	TGTGCCAGCAGCTACTCCACAGGGCTAGCGGGAAGGCTGGGAGGCACAGATACGCAGTATTTT	CASSYSTGLAGRLGGTDTQYF
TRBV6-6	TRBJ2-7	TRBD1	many	TGTGCCAGCAGTTACCTAACAGGACAGGGCTACGAGCAGTACTTC	CASSYLTGQGYEQYF
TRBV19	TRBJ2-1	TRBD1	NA	TGTGCCAGTAGACAGGGGTTCTTCTACAATGAGCAGTTCTTC	CASRQGFFYNEQFF
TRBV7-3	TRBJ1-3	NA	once	TGTGCCAGCAGCAAACAGGGCTCTGGGGACACCATATATTTT	CASSKQGSGDTIYF
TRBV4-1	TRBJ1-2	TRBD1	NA	TGCGCCAGCAGCCGAGGGACAGGGACGGGGTATGGCTACACCTTC	CASSRGTGTGYGYTF
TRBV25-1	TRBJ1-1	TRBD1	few	TGTGCCAGCAGTGGACGACAGGGGGAGCAAACTGAAGCTTTCTTT	CASSGRQGEQTEAFF
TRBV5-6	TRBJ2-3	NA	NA	TGTGCCAGCAGCCCAACCACGGGCACAGATACGCAGTATTTT	CASSPTTGTDTQYF
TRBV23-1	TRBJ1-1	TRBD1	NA	TGCGCCAGCAGTCAGTGTAACTTGGACAGGAAAAACACTGAAGCTTTCTTT	CASSQCNLDRKNTEAFF
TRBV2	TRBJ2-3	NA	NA	TGTGCCAGCGAGCGAAACACAGATACGCAGTATTTT	CASERNTDTQYF
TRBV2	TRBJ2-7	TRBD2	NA	TGTGCCAGCAGTGAAGAGGTAGCGGGAGGATACGAGCAGTACTTC	CASSEEVAGGYEQYF
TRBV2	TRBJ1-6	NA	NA	TGTGCCAGCAGTGAAGGGCAGTCTAATTCACCCCTCCACTTT	CASSEGQSNSPLHF
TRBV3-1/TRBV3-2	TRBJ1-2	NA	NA	TGTGCCAGCAGCCAAGTAAGGGGTGCAGGCTACACCTTC	CASSQVRGAGYTF
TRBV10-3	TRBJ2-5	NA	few	TGTGCCATCAGTGAACGGGCGGAGGGGGAGACCCAGTACTTC	CAISERAEGETQYF
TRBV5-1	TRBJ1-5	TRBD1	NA	TGCGCCAGCAGCTTCCGGGACAGGGGGAAACAGCCCCAGCATTTT	CASSFRDRGKQPQHF
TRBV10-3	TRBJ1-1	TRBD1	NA	TGTGCCATCAGTGAGTGGGCGGGACAGGAGAACACTGAAGCTTTCTTT	CAISEWAGQENTEAFF
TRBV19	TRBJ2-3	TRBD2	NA	TGTGCCAGTAGTATGGGTCGGGGCCTAGCGGGAGGACATACGCAGTATTTT	CASSMGRGLAGGHTQYF
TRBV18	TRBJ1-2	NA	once	TGTGCCAGCTCACCGTCACGGGGTTATCACTATGGCTACACCTTC	CASSPSRGYHYGYTF
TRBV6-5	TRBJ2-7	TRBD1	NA	TGTGCCAGCAGCTCGCCGGGACAGATTTACGAGCAGTACTTC	CASSSPGQIYEQYF
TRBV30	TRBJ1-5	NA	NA	TGTGCCTGGGCTGACAGATTCAATCAGCCCCAGCATTTT	CAWADRFNQPQHF
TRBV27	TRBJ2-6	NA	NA	TGTGCCAGCAGCCGAGGAGGGGCTGGGGCCAACGTCCTGACTTTC	CASSRGGAGANVLTF
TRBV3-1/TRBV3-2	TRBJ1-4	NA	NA	TGTGCCAGCAGCCAAAACAGTGCAACTAATGAAAAACTGTTTTTT	CASSQNSATNEKLFF
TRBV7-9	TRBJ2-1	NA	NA	TGTGCCAGCAGCTTAGATCACGGGGGTTACAATGAGCAGTTCTTC	CASSLDHGGYNEQFF
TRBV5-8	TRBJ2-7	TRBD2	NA	TGTGCCAGCAGTCCAGAACTGGGACTAGCGAACTACGAGCAGTACTTC	CASSPELGLANYEQYF
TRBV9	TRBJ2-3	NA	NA	TGTGCCAGCAGCCCTCTCGGACAGCTCACAGATACGCAGTATTTT	CASSPLGQLTDTQYF
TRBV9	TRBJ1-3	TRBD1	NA	TGTGCCAGCAGCGCTCCAGGGGGCTCTGGAAACACCATATATTTT	CASSAPGGSGNTIYF
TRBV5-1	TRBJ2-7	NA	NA	TGCGCCAGCAGCTCGGACAAGGCCCACTCCTACGAGCAGTACTTC	CASSSDKAHSYEQYF
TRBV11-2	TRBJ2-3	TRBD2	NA	TGTGCCAGCACCCGTAGCGGGATAAGCACAGATACGCAGTATTTT	CASTRSGISTDTQYF
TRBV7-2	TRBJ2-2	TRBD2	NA	TGTGCCAGCAGCTTCACGGGGGGGCGGACCGGGGAGCTGTTTTTT	CASSFTGGRTGELFF
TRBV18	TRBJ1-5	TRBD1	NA	TGTGCCAGCTCACCTAATGCCGGGACAGACAATCAGCCCCAGCATTTT	CASSPNAGTDNQPQHF
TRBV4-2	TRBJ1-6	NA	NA	TGTGCCAGCAGCCAAGAGAGAAAGGGTGGGGGCTTGGGTTATAATTCACCCCTCCACTTT	CASSQERKGGGLGYNSPLHF
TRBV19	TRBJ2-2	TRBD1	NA	TGTGCCAGTAGTATCCAGGGGGTTAGCGGGGAGCTGTTTTTT	CASSIQGVSGELFF
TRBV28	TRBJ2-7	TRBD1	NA	TGTGCCAGCAGTCAACCACCGGGACAGCAAGGAGAGCAGTACTTC	CASSQPPGQQGEQYF
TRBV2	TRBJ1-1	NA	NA	TGTGCCAGCATGGGAACAGGGAGGGAGAACACTGAAGCTTTCTTT	CASMGTGRENTEAFF
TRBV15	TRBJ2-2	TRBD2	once	TGTGCCACCAGCAGAGATTTGACTAGCGGGGGACACACCGGGGAGCTGTTTTTT	CATSRDLTSGGHTGELFF
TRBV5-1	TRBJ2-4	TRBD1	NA	TGCGCCAGCAGCTTCCGACAGGGGGCGAACATTCAGTACTTC	CASSFRQGANIQYF
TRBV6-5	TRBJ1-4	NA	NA	TGTGCCAGCGGGAGGGGTCTGACTAATGAAAAACTGTTTTTT	CASGRGLTNEKLFF
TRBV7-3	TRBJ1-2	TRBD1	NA	TGTGCCAGCAGCGCCACCCCACAGGGGCGATACTATGGCTACACCTTC	CASSATPQGRYYGYTF
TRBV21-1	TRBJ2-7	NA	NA	TGTGCCAGCAGCAAAGGAGGCTACGAGCAGTACTTC	CASSKGGYEQYF
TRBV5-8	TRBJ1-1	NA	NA	TGTGCCAGCAGCCCTCGAGTTCGCACTGAAGCTTTCTTT	CASSPRVRTEAFF
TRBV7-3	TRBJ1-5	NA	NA	TGTGCCAGCAGCTTAACCGGGAGTCAGCCCCAGCATTTT	CASSLTGSQPQHF
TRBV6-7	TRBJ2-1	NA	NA	TGTGCCAGCAGTTACTCAAACGGGGTTAACAATGAGCAGTTCTTC	CASSYSNGVNNEQFF
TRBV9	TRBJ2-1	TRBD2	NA	TGTGCCAGCAGCAGGATAAGCGGGGGGGCAAATGAGCAGTTCTTC	CASSRISGGANEQFF